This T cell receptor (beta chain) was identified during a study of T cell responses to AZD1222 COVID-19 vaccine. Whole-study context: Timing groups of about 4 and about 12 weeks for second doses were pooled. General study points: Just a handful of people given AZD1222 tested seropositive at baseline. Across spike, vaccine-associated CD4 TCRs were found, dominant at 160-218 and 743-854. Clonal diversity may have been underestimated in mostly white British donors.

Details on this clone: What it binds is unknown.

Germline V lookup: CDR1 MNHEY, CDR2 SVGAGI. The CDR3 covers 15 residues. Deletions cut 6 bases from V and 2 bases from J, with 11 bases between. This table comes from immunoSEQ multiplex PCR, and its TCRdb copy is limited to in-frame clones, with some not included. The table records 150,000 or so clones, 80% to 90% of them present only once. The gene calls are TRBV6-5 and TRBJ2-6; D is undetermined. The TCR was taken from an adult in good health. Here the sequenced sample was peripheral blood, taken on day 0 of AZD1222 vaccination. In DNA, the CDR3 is TGTGCCAGCAGCCTAAACTGGGCTGGGGCCAACGTCCTGACTTTC. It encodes CASSLNWAGANVLTF.